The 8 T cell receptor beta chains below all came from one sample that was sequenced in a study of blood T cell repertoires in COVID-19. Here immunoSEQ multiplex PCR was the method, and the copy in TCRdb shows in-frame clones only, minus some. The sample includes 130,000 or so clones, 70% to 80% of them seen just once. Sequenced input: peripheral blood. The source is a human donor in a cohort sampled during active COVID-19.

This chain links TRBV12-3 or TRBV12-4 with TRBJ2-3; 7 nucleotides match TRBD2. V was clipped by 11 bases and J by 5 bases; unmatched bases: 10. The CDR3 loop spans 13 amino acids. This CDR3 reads CASWGLIGDTQYF. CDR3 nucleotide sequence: TGTGCCTCATGGGGACTAATAGGAGATACGCAGTATTTT.

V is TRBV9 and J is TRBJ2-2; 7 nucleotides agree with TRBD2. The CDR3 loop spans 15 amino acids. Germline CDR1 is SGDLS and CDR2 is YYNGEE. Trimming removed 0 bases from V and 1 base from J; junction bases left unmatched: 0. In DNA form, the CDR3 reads TGTGCCAGCAGCGTAGCTAGCGGGAACACCGGGGAGCTGTTTTTT. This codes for CASSVASGNTGELFF. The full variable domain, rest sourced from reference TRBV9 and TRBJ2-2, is DSGVTQTPKHLITATGQRVTLRCSPRSGDLSVYWYQQSLDQGLQFLIQYYNGEERAKGNILERFSAQQFPDLHSELNLSSLELGDSALYFCASSVASGNTGELFFGEGSRLTVL.

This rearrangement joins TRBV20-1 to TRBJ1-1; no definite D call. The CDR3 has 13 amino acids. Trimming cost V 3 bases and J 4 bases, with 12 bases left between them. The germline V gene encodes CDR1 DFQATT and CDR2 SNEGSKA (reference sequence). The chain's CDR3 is CSASGRWITEAFF. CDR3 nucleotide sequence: TGCAGTGCTAGTGGGCGGTGGATCACTGAAGCTTTCTTT.

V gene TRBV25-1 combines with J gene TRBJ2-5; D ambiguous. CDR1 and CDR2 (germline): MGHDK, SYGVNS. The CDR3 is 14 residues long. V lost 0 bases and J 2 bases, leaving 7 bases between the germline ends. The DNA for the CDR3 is TGTGCCAGCAGTGAATATAACAGTCAAGAGACCCAGTACTTC. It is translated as CASSEYNSQETQYF. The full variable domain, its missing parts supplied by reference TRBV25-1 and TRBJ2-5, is EADIYQTPRYLVIGTGKKITLECSQTMGHDKMYWYQQDPGMELHLIHYSYGVNSTEKGDLSSESTVSRIRTEHFPLTLESARPSHTSQYLCASSEYNSQETQYFGPGTRLLVL.

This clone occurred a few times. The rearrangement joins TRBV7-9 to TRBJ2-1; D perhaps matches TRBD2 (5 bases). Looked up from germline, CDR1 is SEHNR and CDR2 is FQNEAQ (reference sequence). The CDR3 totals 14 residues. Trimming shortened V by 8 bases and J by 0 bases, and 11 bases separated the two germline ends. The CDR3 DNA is TGTGCCAGCGGACTCCCCAGCTCCTACAATGAGCAGTTCTTC. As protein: CASGLPSSYNEQFF. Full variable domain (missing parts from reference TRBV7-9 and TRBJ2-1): DTGVSQNPRHKITKRGQNVTFRCDPISEHNRLYWYRQTLGQGPEFLTYFQNEAQLEKSRLLSDRFSAERPKGSFSTLEIQRTEQGDSAMYLCASGLPSSYNEQFFGPGTRLTVL.

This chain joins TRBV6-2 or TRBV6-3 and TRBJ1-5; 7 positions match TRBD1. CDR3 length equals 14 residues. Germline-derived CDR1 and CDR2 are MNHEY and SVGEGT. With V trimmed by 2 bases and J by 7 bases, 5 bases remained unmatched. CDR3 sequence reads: CASSYRQGVQPQHF. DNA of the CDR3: TGTGCCAGCAGTTACCGGCAGGGGGTCCAGCCCCAGCATTTT.

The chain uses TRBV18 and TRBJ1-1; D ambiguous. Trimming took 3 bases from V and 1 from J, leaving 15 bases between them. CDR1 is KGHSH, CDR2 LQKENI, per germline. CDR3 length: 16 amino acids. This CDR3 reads CASSPLSVSQNTEAFF. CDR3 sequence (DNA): TGTGCCAGCTCACCCCTCTCGGTCTCCCAGAACACTGAAGCTTTCTTT.

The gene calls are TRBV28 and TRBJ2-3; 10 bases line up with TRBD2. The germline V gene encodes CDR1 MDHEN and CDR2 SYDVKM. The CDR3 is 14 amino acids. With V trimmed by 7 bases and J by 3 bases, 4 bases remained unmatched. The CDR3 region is CASTSAGGTDTQYF. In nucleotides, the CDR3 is TGTGCCAGCACCTCAGCGGGAGGGACAGATACGCAGTATTTT.